These 5 T cell receptor beta chains share one sample of origin, sequenced in a study of long-term antiretroviral therapy in people with HIV. Samples were assayed with immunoSEQ v3.0 at survey level. Only in-frame clones appear in the TCRdb table, and some are missing; sequencing was by immunoSEQ multiplex PCR. The sample records over 25,000 clones, 88% being singletons. This specimen was unsorted PBMCs, taken 0.5 years after starting antiretroviral therapy. These receptors originate from a woman between 18 and 29 years old with HIV.

The sample holds one count of this clone. CDR3 bases: TGTGCCACAGAAGGGACAGGAGGGACTGAAGCTTTCTTT. Translating gives CATEGTGGTEAFF. The V gene is TRBV10-3, the J gene TRBJ1-1, with 8 positions matching TRBD1. This CDR3 comprises 13 residues. J was trimmed by 5 bases and V by 10 bases; bases with no gene match: 9. Germline assignment: CDR1 ENHRY and CDR2 SYGVKD.

This chain uses TRBV28 with TRBJ2-6; 7 nucleotides match TRBD1. Trimming took 3 bases from V and 0 from J; bases not matched to a gene: 2. The CDR3 loop spans 16 amino acids. The germline CDR1 and CDR2 sequences are MDHEN and SYDVKM. Here the CDR3 DNA reads TGTGCCAGCAGTTTGGGACAGATCTCTGGGGCCAACGTCCTGACTTTC. This sequence encodes CASSLGQISGANVLTF.

CDR3 nucleotides: TGTGCCAGCAGTGCCTCTTTAGGAGCCCAGCATTTT. Its translation is CASSASLGAQHF. The chain uses TRBV6-1 and TRBJ1-5; unclear D gene. Trimming took 4 bases from V and 11 from J, leaving 12 bases between them. The CDR3 is made up of 12 amino acids. Germline CDR1 reads MNHNS; CDR2 reads SASEGT.

V usage is TRBV7-3 and J usage is TRBJ1-4, with TRBD1 matching 8 bases. The V segment lost 3 bases and the J segment 8 bases; nucleotides outside the gene matches: 8. This CDR3 comprises 15 residues. CDR1 is SGHTA, CDR2 FQGTGA, per germline. The CDR3 here is CASSLSPGGEEKLFF. CDR3 nucleotides: TGTGCCAGCAGCTTGTCTCCAGGGGGCGAGGAAAAACTGTTTTTT.

The rearrangement links TRBV9 to TRBJ2-5; D may be TRBD1 or TRBD2 (5 bases each). Trimming stripped 3 bases from V and 7 bases from J, with 10 bases between. CDR1 is SGDLS, CDR2 YYNGEE, per germline. The CDR3 sequence is 12 residues long. CDR3 nucleotides: TGTGCCAGCAGCGCAGGGAGAGGGACCCAGTACTTC. This translates into CASSAGRGTQYF. Complete variable domain (other parts from reference TRBV9 and TRBJ2-5): DSGVTQTPKHLITATGQRVTLRCSPRSGDLSVYWYQQSLDQGLQFLIQYYNGEERAKGNILERFSAQQFPDLHSELNLSSLELGDSALYFCASSAGRGTQYFGPGTRLLVL.